This T cell receptor beta chain was sequenced for a study of blood T cell repertoires in COVID-19. Study-wide context: Samples came from the United States, Italy and Spain, spanning acute and convalescent COVID-19. In each case, the material was cDNA or gDNA derived from T cells, B-cell-depleted T cells, or PBMCs.

Some clones are missing from TCRdb's copy, which holds only in-frame ones; the method was immunoSEQ multiplex PCR. The data contain around 230,000 clones, 75% to 90% of them singletons. The CDR3 covers 9 residues. Trimming cost V 8 bases and J 12 bases, with 8 bases left between them. Germline CDR1 reads MDHEN; CDR2 reads SYDVKM. Cohorts were based on clinical histories the participants reported. This chain connects TRBV28 to TRBJ2-1; D might be TRBD2 (5 bases). The specimen sequenced was PBMCs or T cells enriched from blood (not recorded which). The origin of this receptor is a woman in her forties with acute COVID-19. The CDR3 DNA reads TGTGCCAGCGGGAGTGGGCAGTTCTTC. This sequence encodes CASGSGQFF.